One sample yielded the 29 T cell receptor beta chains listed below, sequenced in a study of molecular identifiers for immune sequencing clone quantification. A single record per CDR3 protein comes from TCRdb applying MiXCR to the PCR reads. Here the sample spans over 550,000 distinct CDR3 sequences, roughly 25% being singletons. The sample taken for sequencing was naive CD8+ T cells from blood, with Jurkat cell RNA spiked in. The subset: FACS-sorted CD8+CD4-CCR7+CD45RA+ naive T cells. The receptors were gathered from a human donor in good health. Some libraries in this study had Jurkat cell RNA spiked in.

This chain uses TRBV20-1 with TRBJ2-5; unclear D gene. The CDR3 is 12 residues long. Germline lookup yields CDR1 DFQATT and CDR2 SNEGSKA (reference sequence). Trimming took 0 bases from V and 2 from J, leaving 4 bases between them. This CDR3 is CSAREVQETQYF. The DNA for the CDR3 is TGCAGTGCTAGAGAGGTTCAAGAGACCCAGTACTTC.

For the CDR3, the DNA is TGTGCCAGTAGTATGACCGCCTCTGGGGCCAACGTCCTGACTTTC. This gives the protein CASSMTASGANVLTF. The V call is TRBV19, the J call TRBJ2-6; D not certain. Per the germline V gene, CDR1 is LNHDA and CDR2 is SQIVND (reference sequence). V was trimmed by 3 bases and J by 0 bases, leaving 6 bases between them. CDR3 length equals 15 residues.

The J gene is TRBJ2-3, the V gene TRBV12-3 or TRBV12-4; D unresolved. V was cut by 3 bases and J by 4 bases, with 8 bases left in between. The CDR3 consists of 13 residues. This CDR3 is CASSLGHPDTQYF. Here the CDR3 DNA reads TGTGCCAGCAGTTTGGGCCACCCAGATACGCAGTATTTT.

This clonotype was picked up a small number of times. The CDR3 region is CASSYSPGHYTEAFF. CDR3 coding DNA: TGTGCCAGCAGTTATTCTCCGGGACACTACACTGAAGCTTTCTTT. The chain recombines TRBV6-6 with TRBJ1-1; the D gene is possibly TRBD1 (6 bases). From germline, CDR1 is MNHNY and CDR2 SVGAGI (reference sequence). Trimming removed 3 bases at V and 3 bases at J, with 14 bases between. The CDR3 has 15 residues.

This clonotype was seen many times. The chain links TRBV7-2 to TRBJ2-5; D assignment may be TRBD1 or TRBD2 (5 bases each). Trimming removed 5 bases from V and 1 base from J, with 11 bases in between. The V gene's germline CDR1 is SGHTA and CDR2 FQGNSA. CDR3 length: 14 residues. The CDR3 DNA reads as TGTGCCAGCAGCAATGGGGGATCCCAAGAGACCCAGTACTTC. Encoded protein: CASSNGGSQETQYF.

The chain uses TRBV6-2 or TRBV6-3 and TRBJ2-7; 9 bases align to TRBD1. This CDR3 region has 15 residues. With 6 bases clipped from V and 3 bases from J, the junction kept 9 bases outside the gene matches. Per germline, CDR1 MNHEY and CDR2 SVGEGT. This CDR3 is CASRPMGQGHYEQYF. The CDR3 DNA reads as TGTGCCAGCAGGCCAATGGGACAGGGCCACTACGAGCAGTACTTC.

CDR3 coding DNA: TGTGCCAGCAGTTTAGGGGTAGGACAGGCGGACGAGCAGTACTTC. Encoded protein: CASSLGVGQADEQYF. V usage is TRBV27 and J usage is TRBJ2-7; 7 bases match TRBD1. With 2 bases clipped from V and 5 bases from J, the junction kept 9 bases outside the gene matches. In germline, CDR1 is MNHEY, CDR2 SMNVEV (reference sequence). The CDR3 extends over 15 amino acids.

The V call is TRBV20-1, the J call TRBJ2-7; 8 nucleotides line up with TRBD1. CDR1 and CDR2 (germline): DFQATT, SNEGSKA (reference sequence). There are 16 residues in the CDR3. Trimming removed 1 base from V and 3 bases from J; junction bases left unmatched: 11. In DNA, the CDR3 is TGCAGTGCTAGAGCTCTGGACAGGGCCGTCCACTACGAGCAGTACTTC. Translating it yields CSARALDRAVHYEQYF.

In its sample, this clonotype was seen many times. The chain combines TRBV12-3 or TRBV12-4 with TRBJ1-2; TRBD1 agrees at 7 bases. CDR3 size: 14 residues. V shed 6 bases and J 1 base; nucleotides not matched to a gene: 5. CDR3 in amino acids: CASSRDSYNYGYTF. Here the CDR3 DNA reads TGTGCCAGCAGCAGGGACAGTTATAACTATGGCTACACCTTC.

The CDR3 DNA follows: TGCAGTGCTGCAGGACAGGGGGCAACTTATTCACCCCTCCACTTT. It yields the protein CSAAGQGATYSPLHF. The chain couples TRBV20-1 to TRBJ1-6; 11 bases line up with TRBD1. V shed 5 bases, J shed 8 bases, and the junction held 8 bases outside the gene matches. The CDR3 covers 15 residues. In germline, CDR1 is DFQATT, CDR2 SNEGSKA (reference sequence).

The CDR3 is CASSEPQGPTGELFF. The CDR3 bases are TGTGCCAGCAGCGAACCACAGGGACCCACCGGGGAGCTGTTTTTT. The chain employs TRBV5-8 and TRBJ2-2; a possible D gene is TRBD1 (6 bases). The ends were cut back, 4 bases at V and 4 bases at J, with 14 bases in the middle. Per the germline V gene, CDR1 is SGHTS and CDR2 is YDEGEE. The CDR3 consists of 15 residues.

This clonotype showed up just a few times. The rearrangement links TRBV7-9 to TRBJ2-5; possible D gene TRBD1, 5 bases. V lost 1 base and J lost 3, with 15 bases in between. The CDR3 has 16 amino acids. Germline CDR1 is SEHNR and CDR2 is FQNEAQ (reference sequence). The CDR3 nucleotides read TGTGCCAGCAGCTTAGGCCGTTGGGGCGGCGAAGAGACCCAGTACTTC. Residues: CASSLGRWGGEETQYF.

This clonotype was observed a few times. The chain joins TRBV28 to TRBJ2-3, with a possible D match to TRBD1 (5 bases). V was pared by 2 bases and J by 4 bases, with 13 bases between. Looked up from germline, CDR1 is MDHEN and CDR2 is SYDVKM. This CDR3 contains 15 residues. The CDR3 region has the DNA TGTGCCAGCAGTTTAGTTGACAGCCGGGCAGATACGCAGTATTTT. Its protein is CASSLVDSRADTQYF. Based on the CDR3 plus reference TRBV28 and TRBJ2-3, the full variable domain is DVKVTQSSRYLVKRTGEKVFLECVQDMDHENMFWYRQDPGLGLRLIYFSYDVKMKEKGDIPEGYSVSREKKERFSLILESASTNQTSMYLCASSLVDSRADTQYFGPGTRLTVL.

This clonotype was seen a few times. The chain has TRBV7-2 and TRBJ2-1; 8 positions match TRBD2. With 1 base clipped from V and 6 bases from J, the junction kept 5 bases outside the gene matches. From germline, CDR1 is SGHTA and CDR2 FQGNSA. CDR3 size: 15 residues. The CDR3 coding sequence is TGTGCCAGCAGCTTAGTGACTAGCGCCCGCAATGAGCAGTTCTTC. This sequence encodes CASSLVTSARNEQFF.

The chain's CDR3 is CASSLRYNEQFF. The CDR3 coding sequence is TGTGCCAGCAGTTTAAGGTACAATGAGCAGTTCTTC. The rearrangement joins TRBV28 to TRBJ2-1; no clear D. Trimming removed 2 bases from V and 4 bases from J, with 3 bases in between. The CDR3 is 12 amino acids. Germline assignment: CDR1 MDHEN and CDR2 SYDVKM.

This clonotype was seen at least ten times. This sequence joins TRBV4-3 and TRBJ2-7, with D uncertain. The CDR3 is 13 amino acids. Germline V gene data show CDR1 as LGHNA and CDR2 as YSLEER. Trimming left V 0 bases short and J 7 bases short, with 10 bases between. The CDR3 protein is CASSQENTWEQYF. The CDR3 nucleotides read TGCGCCAGCAGCCAAGAAAATACGTGGGAGCAGTACTTC.

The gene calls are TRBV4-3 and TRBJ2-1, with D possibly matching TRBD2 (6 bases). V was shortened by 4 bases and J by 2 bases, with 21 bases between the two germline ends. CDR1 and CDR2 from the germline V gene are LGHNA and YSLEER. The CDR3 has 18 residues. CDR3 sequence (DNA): TGCGCCAGCAGCCGCAGAGGTAAAGGAGCGGGCCCCTACAATGAGCAGTTCTTC. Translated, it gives CASSRRGKGAGPYNEQFF.

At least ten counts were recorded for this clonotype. This chain's CDR3 is CASSSEGGGGQETQYF. The CDR3 DNA reads TGTGCCAGCAGCTCAGAAGGGGGGGGCGGCCAAGAGACCCAGTACTTC. The rearrangement links TRBV7-9 to TRBJ2-5; TRBD2 is a possible D gene (7 bases). CDR3 size: 16 residues. Trimming cost V 4 bases and J 1 base, with 16 bases left between them. Germline V gene sequence: CDR1 SEHNR, CDR2 FQNEAQ (reference sequence).

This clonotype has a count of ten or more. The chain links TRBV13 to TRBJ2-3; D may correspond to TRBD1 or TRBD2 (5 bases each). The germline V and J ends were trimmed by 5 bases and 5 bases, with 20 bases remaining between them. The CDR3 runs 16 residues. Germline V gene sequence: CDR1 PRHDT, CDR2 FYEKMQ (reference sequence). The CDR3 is CASSRTGTPSGDTQYF. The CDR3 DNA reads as TGTGCCAGCAGCCGAACCGGGACGCCCTCCGGAGATACGCAGTATTTT.

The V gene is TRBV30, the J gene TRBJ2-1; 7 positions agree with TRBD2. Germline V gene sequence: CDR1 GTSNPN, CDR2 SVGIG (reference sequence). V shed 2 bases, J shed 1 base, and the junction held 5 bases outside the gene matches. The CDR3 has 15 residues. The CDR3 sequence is CAWSWGGGSYNEQFF. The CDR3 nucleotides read TGTGCCTGGAGTTGGGGGGGTGGGTCCTACAATGAGCAGTTCTTC.

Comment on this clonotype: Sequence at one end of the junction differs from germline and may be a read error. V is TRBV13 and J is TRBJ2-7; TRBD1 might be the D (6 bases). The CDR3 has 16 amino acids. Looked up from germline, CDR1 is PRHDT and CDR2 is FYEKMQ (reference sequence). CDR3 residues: CVSSYRMGAASYEQYF. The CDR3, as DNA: TGTGTCAGCAGCTACCGAATGGGGGCAGCTTCCTACGAGCAGTACTTC. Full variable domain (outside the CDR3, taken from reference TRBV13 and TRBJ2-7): AAGVIQSPRHLIKEKRETATLKCYPIPRHDTVYWYQQGPGQDPQFLISFYEKMQSDKGSIPDRFSAQQFSDYHSELNMSSLELGDSALYFCVSSYRMGAASYEQYFGPGTRLTVT.

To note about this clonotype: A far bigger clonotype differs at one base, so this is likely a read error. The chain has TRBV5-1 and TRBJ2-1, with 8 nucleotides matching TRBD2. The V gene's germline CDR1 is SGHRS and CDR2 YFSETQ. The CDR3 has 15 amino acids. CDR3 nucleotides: TGCACCAGCAGCTTGGCGGGGGGCCCCTACAATGAGCAGTTCTTC. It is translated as CTSSLAGGPYNEQFF.

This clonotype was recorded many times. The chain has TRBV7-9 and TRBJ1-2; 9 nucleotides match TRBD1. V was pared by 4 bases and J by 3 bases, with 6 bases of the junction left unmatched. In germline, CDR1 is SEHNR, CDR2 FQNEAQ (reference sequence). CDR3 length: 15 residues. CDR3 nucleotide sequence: TGTGCCAGCAGCTCAAGGACAGGGGAGGACTATGGCTACACCTTC. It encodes CASSSRTGEDYGYTF. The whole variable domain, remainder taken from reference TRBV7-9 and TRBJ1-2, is DTGVSQNPRHKITKRGQNVTFRCDPISEHNRLYWYRQTLGQGPEFLTYFQNEAQLEKSRLLSDRFSAERPKGSFSTLEIQRTEQGDSAMYLCASSSRTGEDYGYTFGSGTRLTVV.

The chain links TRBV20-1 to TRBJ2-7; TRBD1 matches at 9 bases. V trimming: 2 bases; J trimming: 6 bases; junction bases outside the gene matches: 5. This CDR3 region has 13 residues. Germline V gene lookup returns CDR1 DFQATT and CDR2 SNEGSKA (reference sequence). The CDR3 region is CSARNRGHCEQYF. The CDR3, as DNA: TGCAGTGCTAGAAACAGGGGGCACTGCGAGCAGTACTTC.

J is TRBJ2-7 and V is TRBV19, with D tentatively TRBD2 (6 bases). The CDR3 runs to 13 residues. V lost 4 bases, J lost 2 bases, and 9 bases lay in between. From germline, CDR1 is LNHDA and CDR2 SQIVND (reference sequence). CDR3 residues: CASSNGGTYEQYF. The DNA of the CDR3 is TGTGCCAGTAGTAATGGGGGGACCTACGAGCAGTACTTC. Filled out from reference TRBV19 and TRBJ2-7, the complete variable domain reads DGGITQSPKYLFRKEGQNVTLSCEQNLNHDAMYWYRQDPGQGLRLIYYSQIVNDFQKGDIAEGYSVSREKKESFPLTVTSAQKNPTAFYLCASSNGGTYEQYFGPGTRLTVT.

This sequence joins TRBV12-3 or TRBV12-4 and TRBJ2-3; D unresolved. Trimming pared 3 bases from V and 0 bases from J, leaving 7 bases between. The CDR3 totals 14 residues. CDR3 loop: CASSFGPSTDTQYF. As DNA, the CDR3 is TGTGCCAGCAGTTTTGGACCTAGCACAGATACGCAGTATTTT.

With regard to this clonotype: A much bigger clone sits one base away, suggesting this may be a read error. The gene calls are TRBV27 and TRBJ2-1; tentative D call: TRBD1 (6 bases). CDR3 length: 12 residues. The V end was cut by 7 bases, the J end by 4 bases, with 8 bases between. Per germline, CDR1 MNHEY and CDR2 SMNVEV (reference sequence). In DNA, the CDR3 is TGTGCCAGCAAAACAGGGTACAATGAGCAGTTCTTC. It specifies CASKTGYNEQFF.

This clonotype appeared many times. The CDR3 nucleotides read TGTGCCAGCAGCCAAGATCTTCCCGGCACAGATACGCAGTATTTT. Its translation: CASSQDLPGTDTQYF. The chain recombines TRBV14 with TRBJ2-3; D is undetermined. V lost 0 bases and J lost 1, with 8 bases in between. The CDR3 sequence is 15 residues long. Per the germline V gene, CDR1 is SGHDN and CDR2 is FVKESK.

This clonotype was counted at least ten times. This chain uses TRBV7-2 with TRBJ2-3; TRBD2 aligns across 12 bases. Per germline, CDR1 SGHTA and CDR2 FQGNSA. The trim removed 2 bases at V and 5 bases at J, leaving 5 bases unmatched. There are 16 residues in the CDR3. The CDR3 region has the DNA TGTGCCAGCAGCTTACCAACTAGCGGGGGGCAAGATACGCAGTATTTT. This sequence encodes CASSLPTSGGQDTQYF.